These 9 T cell receptor beta chains were sequenced from one sample in a study of blood T cell repertoires in COVID-19. Method: immunoSEQ multiplex PCR; TCRdb's copy keeps in-frame clones and lacks some. The sample holds some 170,000 clones, about 85% seen once. Sequencing used peripheral blood. Receptors were obtained from a woman in her fifties or sixties with acute or convalescent COVID-19.

The chain recombines TRBV27 with TRBJ2-3; 9 nucleotides match TRBD1. Trimming cost V 6 bases and J 3 bases; bases outside gene matches: 4. The CDR3 consists of 14 residues. Germline CDR1 and CDR2: MNHEY and SMNVEV (reference sequence). CDR3 in DNA: TGTGCCAGCAGCCAACAGGGGGCAACAGATACGCAGTATTTT. Its translation is CASSQQGATDTQYF.

V usage is TRBV24-1 and J usage is TRBJ2-2; no reliable D call. The germline gives CDR1 KGHDR, CDR2 SFDVKD. V was clipped by 4 bases and J by 1 base, with 3 bases between them. This CDR3 has 13 amino acids. CDR3 residues: CATSDQNTGELFF. CDR3 sequence (DNA): TGTGCCACCAGTGACCAGAACACCGGGGAGCTGTTTTTT.

J is TRBJ1-1 and V is TRBV11-3; 7 bases map to TRBD1. Trimming cost V 4 bases and J 5 bases; bases outside gene matches: 7. The CDR3 runs 14 residues. Germline V CDR1 and CDR2: SGHNT, YENEEA. The CDR3 DNA is TGTGCCAGCAGCTCAACAGGGGAATGGACTGAAGCTTTCTTT. It specifies CASSSTGEWTEAFF.

V is TRBV27 and J is TRBJ2-7, with 8 bases matching TRBD2. CDR1 is MNHEY and CDR2 is SMNVEV in the germline V gene (reference sequence). The junction had 20 bases not matched to a gene; V was cut back by 5 bases and J by 5 bases. The CDR3 has 18 residues. Written as DNA, the CDR3 is TGTGCCAGCAGTCCCATTCGGACCGGACTAGCTGGTTTCCACGAGCAGTACGTC. Translation gives CASSPIRTGLAGFHEQYV.

This clone was seen just once. The rearrangement uses TRBV5-1 and TRBJ2-3; D unclear. V shed 5 bases and J shed 2 bases, with 21 bases lying between them. This CDR3 has 17 residues. Per the germline V gene, CDR1 is SGHRS and CDR2 is YFSETQ. CDR3 nucleotides: TGCGCCAGCAGTAAACCCCAGCCAGAGCGCCTCACAGATACGCAGTATTTT. Its translation is CASSKPQPERLTDTQYF.

The V and J genes are TRBV5-1 and TRBJ1-1; possibly TRBD1 for D (6 bases). The V end was cut by 1 base, the J end by 8 bases, with 12 bases between. The CDR3 has 13 amino acids. Germline CDR1 is SGHRS and CDR2 is YFSETQ. CDR3 DNA sequence: TGCGCCAGCAGCTTGATACAGGGCGGGGAAGCTTTCTTT. It encodes CASSLIQGGEAFF.

The V gene is TRBV6-5, the J gene TRBJ1-5; TRBD1 is a possible D gene (6 bases). This CDR3 contains 14 residues. V was clipped by 6 bases and J by 9 bases, with 18 bases between them. The germline CDR1 and CDR2 sequences are MNHEY and SVGAGI. CDR3 sequence (DNA): TGTGCCAGCAGCGGGACACAAACTTTTCCGCCCCAGCATTTT. Translated, it gives CASSGTQTFPPQHF.

The chain carries TRBV5-8 and TRBJ2-1; D remains ambiguous. The V gene's germline CDR1 is SGHTS and CDR2 YDEGEE. Trimming pared 4 bases from V and 2 bases from J, leaving 19 bases between. The CDR3 sequence is 17 residues long. The CDR3 loop reads CASSRDLTLRAYNEQFF. The DNA of the CDR3 is TGTGCCAGCAGCCGAGATTTAACCCTACGGGCCTACAATGAGCAGTTCTTC.

V and J are TRBV28 and TRBJ2-5; TRBD1 agrees at 7 bases. Germline CDR1 is MDHEN and CDR2 is SYDVKM. V shed 6 bases, J shed 3 bases, and the junction held 4 bases outside the gene matches. There are 13 residues in the CDR3. The CDR3 loop reads CASRTGTEETQYF. The CDR3 nucleotides read TGTGCCAGCAGAACCGGGACAGAAGAGACCCAGTACTTC.